The rows below give T cell receptor beta chains drawn from one sample of a study of shared clonotypes between healthy human individuals. The assay was immunoSEQ multiplex PCR, and TCRdb's table has in-frame clones only and misses some. The sample records approximately 2.5 million clones, over 85% being singletons. The sequenced sample was naive CD4+ T cells from PBMCs. The receptors were gathered from a man younger than 35 in good health. Some clones in this sample may be carry-over from other donors' samples. Each CDR3 is given with its conserved first and last residue. D genes are given only for firm matches. Only part of the rows carry a size: once, few, many, or a class if the clone is expanded.

abundance: NA
v_gene: TRBV20-1
d_gene: NA
j_gene: TRBJ1-2
CDR3nt: TGCAGTGCCAGAGAGGGATATGGCTACACCTTC
CDR3aa: CSAREGYGYTF

abundance: NA
v_gene: TRBV28
d_gene: TRBD1
j_gene: TRBJ2-7
CDR3nt: TGTGCCAGCAGCCCGCCGGGACAGCCCTACGAGCAGTACTTC
CDR3aa: CASSPPGQPYEQYF

abundance: NA
v_gene: TRBV5-1
d_gene: NA
j_gene: TRBJ1-1
CDR3nt: TGCGCCAGCAGCTTTGAAAGTAGGAACACTGAAGCTTTCTTT
CDR3aa: CASSFESRNTEAFF

abundance: NA
v_gene: TRBV7-2
d_gene: NA
j_gene: TRBJ2-3
CDR3nt: TGTGCCAGCAGCGAGGGGTTCGGGGATACGCAGTATTTT
CDR3aa: CASSEGFGDTQYF

abundance: NA
v_gene: TRBV7-2
d_gene: NA
j_gene: TRBJ1-3
CDR3nt: TGTGCCAGCAGCTTAGCGGTCGGCAACACCATATATTTT
CDR3aa: CASSLAVGNTIYF

abundance: NA
v_gene: TRBV28
d_gene: NA
j_gene: TRBJ1-2
CDR3nt: TGTGCCAGCAGTCTACCGGGACATACAGGAGGCTACACCTTC
CDR3aa: CASSLPGHTGGYTF

abundance: NA
v_gene: TRBV7-9
d_gene: NA
j_gene: TRBJ2-4
CDR3nt: TGTGCCAGCAGCTTAGTGACAGGCACACTAGCCAAAAACATTCAGTACTTC
CDR3aa: CASSLVTGTLAKNIQYF

abundance: NA
v_gene: TRBV27
d_gene: TRBD2
j_gene: TRBJ2-3
CDR3nt: TGTGCCAGCAGTTTAGCCGGGACTAGTCTCATCACAGATACGCAGTATTTT
CDR3aa: CASSLAGTSLITDTQYF

abundance: NA
v_gene: TRBV6-5
d_gene: TRBD2
j_gene: TRBJ2-2
CDR3nt: TGTGCCAGCAGTTACCGCGGGAGGAGCACCGGGGAGCTGTTTTTT
CDR3aa: CASSYRGRSTGELFF

abundance: NA
v_gene: TRBV2
d_gene: NA
j_gene: TRBJ2-7
CDR3nt: TGTGCCAGCACTCTTGGACAGCAATACGAGCAGTACTTC
CDR3aa: CASTLGQQYEQYF

abundance: NA
v_gene: TRBV9
d_gene: TRBD1
j_gene: TRBJ1-2
CDR3nt: TGTGCCAGCAGCGGATACAGGGGGTCCTCCTATGGCTACACCTTC
CDR3aa: CASSGYRGSSYGYTF

abundance: NA
v_gene: TRBV7-2
d_gene: NA
j_gene: TRBJ1-5
CDR3nt: TGTGCCAGCAGCTTAGTCCAAGTATCGGGCGGTCAGCCCCAGCATTTT
CDR3aa: CASSLVQVSGGQPQHF

abundance: once
v_gene: TRBV23-1
d_gene: NA
j_gene: TRBJ2-7
CDR3nt: TGCGCCAGCAGTCAATCTGGCATTGGAGGAGGTGAGTACTTC
CDR3aa: CASSQSGIGGGEYF

abundance: NA
v_gene: TRBV2
d_gene: TRBD1
j_gene: TRBJ1-4
CDR3nt: TGTGCCAGCAGTGAAGAGGGGGCTCCTAATGAAAAACTGTTTTTT
CDR3aa: CASSEEGAPNEKLFF

abundance: once
v_gene: TRBV5-5
d_gene: NA
j_gene: TRBJ1-4
CDR3nt: TGTGCCAGCAGCGATACATTTGCAACTAATGAAAAACTGTTTTTT
CDR3aa: CASSDTFATNEKLFF

abundance: few
v_gene: TRBV9
d_gene: TRBD2
j_gene: TRBJ2-1
CDR3nt: TGTGCCAGCAGCGTAGTGAGCGGGGGGTACAATGAGCAGTTCTTC
CDR3aa: CASSVVSGGYNEQFF

abundance: NA
v_gene: TRBV28
d_gene: NA
j_gene: TRBJ2-2
CDR3nt: TGTGCCAGCAGGCCCCACAGGGATAGGACCGGGGAGCTGTTTTTT
CDR3aa: CASRPHRDRTGELFF

abundance: NA
v_gene: TRBV28
d_gene: NA
j_gene: TRBJ1-4
CDR3nt: TGTGCCAGCAGTCCTACAGGGCGGCTTAATGAAAAACTGTTTTTT
CDR3aa: CASSPTGRLNEKLFF

abundance: NA
v_gene: TRBV27
d_gene: TRBD1
j_gene: TRBJ2-7
CDR3nt: TGTGCCAGCAGTCCTGACAGGGTTTCCTACGAGCAGTACTTC
CDR3aa: CASSPDRVSYEQYF

abundance: NA
v_gene: TRBV18
d_gene: TRBD2
j_gene: TRBJ2-5
CDR3nt: TGTGCCAGCTCTCGGGGACTAGCGGGAGTGGAGACCCAGTACTTC
CDR3aa: CASSRGLAGVETQYF

abundance: NA
v_gene: TRBV4-1
d_gene: NA
j_gene: TRBJ2-1
CDR3nt: TGCGCCAGCAGCCAAGAGGCGCGTATGGAGGGCAATGAGCAGTTCTTC
CDR3aa: CASSQEARMEGNEQFF

abundance: NA
v_gene: TRBV7-9
d_gene: NA
j_gene: TRBJ2-7
CDR3nt: TGTGCCAGCAGCTTAGCGGGAAGCTCCTACGAGCAGTACTTC
CDR3aa: CASSLAGSSYEQYF

abundance: once
v_gene: TRBV30
d_gene: NA
j_gene: TRBJ2-5
CDR3nt: TGTGCCTGGGATTTGGGGCAGGGGGAGACCCAGTACTTC
CDR3aa: CAWDLGQGETQYF

abundance: NA
v_gene: TRBV18
d_gene: NA
j_gene: TRBJ2-7
CDR3nt: TGTGCCAGCTCACTCGTTGTGGGGGAGCAGTACTTC
CDR3aa: CASSLVVGEQYF

abundance: NA
v_gene: TRBV7-3
d_gene: TRBD1
j_gene: TRBJ2-1
CDR3nt: TGTGCCAGCAGCTTGGGACAGGGCTCCTACAATGAGCAGTTCTTC
CDR3aa: CASSLGQGSYNEQFF